This T cell receptor beta chain was identified during a study of radiotherapy plus CTLA-4 blockade in lung cancer. This table comes from immunoSEQ multiplex PCR, and its TCRdb copy is limited to in-frame clones, with some not included. Seen here are some 80,000 clones, around 76% observed once, and the top ten hold roughly 23%. Sequencing was performed on peripheral blood, taken from a patient treated with radiotherapy plus ipilimumab. The source of this sequence is a human donor with non-small cell lung cancer whose response to radiotherapy plus ipilimumab could not be evaluated. Some clones in this sample may be carry-over from other donors' samples.

DNA of the CDR3: TGTGCCAGCAGCCCCCGCGGGGGGGCTGGCTACACCTTC. Translating it yields CASSPRGGAGYTF. This chain joins TRBV16 and TRBJ1-2; maybe TRBD1 (6 bases). Germline V CDR1 and CDR2: KGHSY, FQNENV. V lost 4 bases and J 7 bases, leaving 13 bases between the germline ends. The CDR3 is made up of 13 amino acids.